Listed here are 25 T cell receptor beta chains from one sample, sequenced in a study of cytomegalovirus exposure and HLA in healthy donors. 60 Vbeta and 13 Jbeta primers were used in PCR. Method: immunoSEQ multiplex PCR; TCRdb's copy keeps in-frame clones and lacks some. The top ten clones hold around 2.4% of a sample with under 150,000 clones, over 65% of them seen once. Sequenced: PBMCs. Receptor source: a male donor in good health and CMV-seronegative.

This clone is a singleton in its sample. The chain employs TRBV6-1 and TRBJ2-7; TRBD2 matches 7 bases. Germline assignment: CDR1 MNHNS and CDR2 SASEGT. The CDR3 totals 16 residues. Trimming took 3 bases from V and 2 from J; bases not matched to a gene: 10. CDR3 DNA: TGTGCCAGCAGTGATCATCCGGGACGGGGGGCCTACGAGCAGTACTTC. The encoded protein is CASSDHPGRGAYEQYF.

This chain's CDR3 is CASSSYVGGPPYEQYF. The CDR3 DNA is TGTGCCAGCAGCTCCTACGTGGGAGGGCCTCCCTACGAGCAGTACTTC. The rearrangement uses TRBV11-3 and TRBJ2-7; 7 bases map to TRBD2. V shed 4 bases, J shed 2 bases, and the junction held 11 bases outside the gene matches. The CDR3 totals 16 residues. CDR1 SGHNT and CDR2 YENEEA come from the germline V gene.

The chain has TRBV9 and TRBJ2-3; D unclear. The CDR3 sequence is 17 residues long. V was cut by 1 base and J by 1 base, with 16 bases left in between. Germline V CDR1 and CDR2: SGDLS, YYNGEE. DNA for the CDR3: TGTGCCAGCAGCGTATCCCCGGTTGGAACAGGCACAGATACGCAGTATTTT. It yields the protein CASSVSPVGTGTDTQYF.

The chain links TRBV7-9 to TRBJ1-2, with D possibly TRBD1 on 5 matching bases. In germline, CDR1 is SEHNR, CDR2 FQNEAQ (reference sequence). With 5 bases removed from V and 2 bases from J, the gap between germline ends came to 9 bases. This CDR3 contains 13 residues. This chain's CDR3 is CASSLQVNYGYTF. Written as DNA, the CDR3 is TGTGCCAGCAGCCTACAGGTGAACTATGGCTACACCTTC. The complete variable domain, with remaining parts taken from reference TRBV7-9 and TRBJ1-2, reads DTGVSQNPRHKITKRGQNVTFRCDPISEHNRLYWYRQTLGQGPEFLTYFQNEAQLEKSRLLSDRFSAERPKGSFSTLEIQRTEQGDSAMYLCASSLQVNYGYTFGSGTRLTVV.

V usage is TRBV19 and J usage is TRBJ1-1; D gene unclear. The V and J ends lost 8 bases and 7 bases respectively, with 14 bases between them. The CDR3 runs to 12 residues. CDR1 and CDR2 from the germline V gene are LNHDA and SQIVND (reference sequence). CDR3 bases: TGTGCCAGTGGTGTCCAAGCCTATGAAGCTTTCTTT. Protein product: CASGVQAYEAFF.

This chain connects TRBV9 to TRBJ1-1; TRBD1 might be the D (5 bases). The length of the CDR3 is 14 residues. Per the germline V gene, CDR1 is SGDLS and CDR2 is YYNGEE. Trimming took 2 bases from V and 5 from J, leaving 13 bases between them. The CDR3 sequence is CASSVGGGATEAFF. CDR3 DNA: TGTGCCAGCAGCGTGGGGGGAGGGGCAACTGAAGCTTTCTTT.

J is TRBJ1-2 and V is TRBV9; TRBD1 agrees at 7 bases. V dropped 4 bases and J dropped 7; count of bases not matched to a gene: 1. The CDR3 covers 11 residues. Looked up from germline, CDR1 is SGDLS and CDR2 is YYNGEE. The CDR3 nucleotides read TGTGCCAGCAGCAACAGGGGTGGCTACACCTTC. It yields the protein CASSNRGGYTF.

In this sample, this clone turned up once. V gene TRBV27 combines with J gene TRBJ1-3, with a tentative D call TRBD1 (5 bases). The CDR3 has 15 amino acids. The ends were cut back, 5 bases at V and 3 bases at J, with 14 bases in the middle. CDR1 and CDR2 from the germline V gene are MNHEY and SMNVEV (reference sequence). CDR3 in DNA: TGTGCCAGCAGTATCGCTAGGGGAGGTGGAAACACCATATATTTT. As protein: CASSIARGGGNTIYF.

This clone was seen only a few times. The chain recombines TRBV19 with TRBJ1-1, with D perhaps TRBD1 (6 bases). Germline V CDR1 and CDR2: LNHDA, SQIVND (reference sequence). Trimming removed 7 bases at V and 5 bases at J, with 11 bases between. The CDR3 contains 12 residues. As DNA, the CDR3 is TGTGCCAGTAAACAGGGCGGAACTGAAGCTTTCTTT. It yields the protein CASKQGGTEAFF.

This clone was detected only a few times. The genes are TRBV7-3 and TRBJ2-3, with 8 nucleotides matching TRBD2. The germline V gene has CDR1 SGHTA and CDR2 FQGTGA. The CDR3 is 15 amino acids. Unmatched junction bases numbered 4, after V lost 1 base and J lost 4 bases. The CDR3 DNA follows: TGTGCCAGCAGCTTAATAGCGGGAAAGTCAGATACGCAGTATTTT. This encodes CASSLIAGKSDTQYF.

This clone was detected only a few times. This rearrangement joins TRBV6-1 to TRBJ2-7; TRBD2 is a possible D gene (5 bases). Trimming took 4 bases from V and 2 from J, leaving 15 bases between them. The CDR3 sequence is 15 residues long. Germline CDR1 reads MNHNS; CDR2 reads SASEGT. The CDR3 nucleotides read TGTGCCAGCAGTGTGGGGAGACTTGATACCTACGAGCAGTACTTC. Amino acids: CASSVGRLDTYEQYF.

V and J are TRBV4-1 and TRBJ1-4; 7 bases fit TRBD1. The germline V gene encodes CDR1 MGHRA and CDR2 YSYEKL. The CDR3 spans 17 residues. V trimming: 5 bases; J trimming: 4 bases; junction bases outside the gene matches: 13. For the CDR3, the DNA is TGCGCCAGCAGCAAAGGTGGGACAGTTACGCTTAATGAAAAACTGTTTTTT. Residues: CASSKGGTVTLNEKLFF.

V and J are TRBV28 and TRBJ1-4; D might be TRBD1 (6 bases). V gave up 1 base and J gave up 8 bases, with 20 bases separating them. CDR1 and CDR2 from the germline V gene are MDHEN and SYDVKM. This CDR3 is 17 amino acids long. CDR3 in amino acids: CASSLSGGGGFIEKLFF. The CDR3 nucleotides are TGTGCCAGCAGTTTATCGGGGGGCGGCGGCTTTATAGAAAAACTGTTTTTT.

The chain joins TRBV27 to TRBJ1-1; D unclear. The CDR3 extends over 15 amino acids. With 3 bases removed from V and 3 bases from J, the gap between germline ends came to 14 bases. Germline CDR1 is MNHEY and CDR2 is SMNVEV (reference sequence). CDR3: CASSLGTASDTEAFF. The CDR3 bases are TGTGCCAGCAGTTTGGGTACAGCTTCTGACACTGAAGCTTTCTTT.

The CDR3 here is CAWNGGTGEQYF. In DNA form, the CDR3 reads TGTGCCTGGAATGGGGGGACAGGAGAGCAGTACTTC. V and J are TRBV30 and TRBJ2-7; 8 bases line up with TRBD1. Germline V gene data show CDR1 as GTSNPN and CDR2 as SVGIG (reference sequence). The CDR3 extends over 12 amino acids. After removal of 4 bases from V and 7 bases from J, the junction contained 6 bases not matched to a gene.

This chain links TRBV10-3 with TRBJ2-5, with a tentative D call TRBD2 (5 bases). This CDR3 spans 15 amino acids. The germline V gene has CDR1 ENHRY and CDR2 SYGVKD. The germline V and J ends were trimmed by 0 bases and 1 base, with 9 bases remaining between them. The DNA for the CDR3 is TGTGCCATCAGTGAGTCAGGTGGAGGCCAAGAGACCCAGTACTTC. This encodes CAISESGGGQETQYF.

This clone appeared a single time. Written as DNA, the CDR3 is TGTGCCAGCAGTTTCGGCGGGGGTATGTACGAGCAGTACTTC. Translation: CASSFGGGMYEQYF. The chain carries TRBV27 and TRBJ2-7; 7 bases match TRBD2. The J segment lost 4 bases and the V segment lost 3 bases, leaving 6 bases of the junction unmatched. CDR1 and CDR2 (germline): MNHEY, SMNVEV (reference sequence). CDR3 length: 14 residues.

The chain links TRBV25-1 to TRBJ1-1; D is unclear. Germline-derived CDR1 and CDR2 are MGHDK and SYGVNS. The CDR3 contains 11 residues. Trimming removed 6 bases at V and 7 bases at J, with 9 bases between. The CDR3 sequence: CASSPGIEAFF. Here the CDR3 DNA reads TGTGCCAGCAGCCCGGGAATTGAAGCTTTCTTT.

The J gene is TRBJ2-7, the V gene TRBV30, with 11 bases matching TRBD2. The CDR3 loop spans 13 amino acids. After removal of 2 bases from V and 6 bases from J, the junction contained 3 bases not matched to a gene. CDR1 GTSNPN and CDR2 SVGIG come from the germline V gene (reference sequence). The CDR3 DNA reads TGTGCCTGGAGTCCACTAGCGGGAGCCGAGCAGTACTTC. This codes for CAWSPLAGAEQYF.

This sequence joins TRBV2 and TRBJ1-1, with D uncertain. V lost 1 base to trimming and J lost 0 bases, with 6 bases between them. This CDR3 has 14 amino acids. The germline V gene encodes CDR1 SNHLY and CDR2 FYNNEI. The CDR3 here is CASSEGAMNTEAFF. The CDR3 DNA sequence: TGTGCCAGCAGTGAAGGAGCAATGAACACTGAAGCTTTCTTT.

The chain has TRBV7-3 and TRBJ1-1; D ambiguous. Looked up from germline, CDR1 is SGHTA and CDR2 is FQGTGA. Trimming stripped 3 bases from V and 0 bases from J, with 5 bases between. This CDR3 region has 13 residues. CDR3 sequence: CASSFTVNTEAFF. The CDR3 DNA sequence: TGTGCCAGCAGCTTTACAGTGAACACTGAAGCTTTCTTT.

The CDR3 coding sequence is TGTGCCAGCAGCTTAGACAGGAAAGAACTGTTTTTT. Its translation is CASSLDRKELFF. The chain has TRBV7-6 and TRBJ1-4; the D gene is possibly TRBD1 (5 bases). Trimming took off 1 base at V and 12 bases at J, with 9 bases between the two ends. CDR1 SGHVS and CDR2 FNYEAQ come from the germline V gene. CDR3 length: 12 amino acids.

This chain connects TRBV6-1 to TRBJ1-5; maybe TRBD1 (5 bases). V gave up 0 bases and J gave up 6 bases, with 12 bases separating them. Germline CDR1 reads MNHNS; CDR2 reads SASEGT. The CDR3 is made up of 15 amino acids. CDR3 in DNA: TGTGCCAGCAGTGAAGCGTCCGGGGGTAGTCAGCCCCAGCATTTT. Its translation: CASSEASGGSQPQHF.

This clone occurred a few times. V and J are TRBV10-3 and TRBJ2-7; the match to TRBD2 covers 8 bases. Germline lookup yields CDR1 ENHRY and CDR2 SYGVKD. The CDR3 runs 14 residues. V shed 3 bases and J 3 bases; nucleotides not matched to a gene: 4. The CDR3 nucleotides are TGTGCCATCAGTGACACTAGCGGAGGCTACGAGCAGTACTTC. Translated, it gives CAISDTSGGYEQYF.

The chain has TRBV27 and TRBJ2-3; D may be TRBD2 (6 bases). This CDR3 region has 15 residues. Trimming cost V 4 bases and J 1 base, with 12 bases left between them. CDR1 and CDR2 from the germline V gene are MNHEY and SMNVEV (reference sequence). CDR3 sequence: CASSSSGLGTDTQYF. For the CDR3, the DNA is TGTGCCAGCAGTTCGAGCGGGCTGGGCACAGATACGCAGTATTTT.